These 8 T cell receptor beta chains were sequenced from one sample in a study of radiation and T cells in renal cell carcinoma. Some clones are missing from TCRdb's copy, which holds only in-frame ones; the method was immunoSEQ multiplex PCR. The sample yields approximately 110,000 clones, 82% seen once. Time point defined: baseline pretreatment blood. The sample's treatment: 15 Gy SBRT to primary tumor, nephrectomy 4 weeks later. Source: blood, taken from a patient whose treatment included radiotherapy and nephrectomy. Receptors were obtained from a woman aged 60-70 years with renal cell carcinoma.

CDR3 in DNA: TGCAGCGTTGAAGAGTTTTCGTTCGGAGAGGGCTACACCTTC. Translating it yields CSVEEFSFGEGYTF. The chain uses TRBV29-1 and TRBJ1-2, with D hard to call. This CDR3 is built from 14 residues. V was trimmed by 0 bases and J by 8 bases, leaving 16 bases between them. The germline gives CDR1 SQVTM, CDR2 ANQGSEA.

The chain combines TRBV28 with TRBJ2-7; TRBD1 agrees at 9 bases. The CDR3 loop spans 14 amino acids. Germline values: CDR1 MDHEN, CDR2 SYDVKM. V shed 6 bases and J 1 base; nucleotides not matched to a gene: 4. In DNA, the CDR3 is TGTGCCAGCAGGCGGGACAGGGTATCCTACGAGCAGTACTTC. The encoded protein is CASRRDRVSYEQYF.

The V call is TRBV7-3, the J call TRBJ2-3; D perhaps matches TRBD1 (6 bases). The CDR3 runs to 14 residues. CDR1 and CDR2 (germline): SGHTA, FQGTGA. Trimming took off 5 bases at V and 0 bases at J, with 9 bases between the two ends. In DNA, the CDR3 is TGTGCCAGCAGCCCAGGACAGAGCACAGATACGCAGTATTTT. Translating it yields CASSPGQSTDTQYF.

J is TRBJ2-7 and V is TRBV27; TRBD1 aligns across 11 bases. There are 17 residues in the CDR3. Germline trimming cut 6 bases from V and 5 bases from J; bases unmatched to any gene: 15. Germline V lookup: CDR1 MNHEY, CDR2 SMNVEV (reference sequence). The CDR3 bases are TGTGCCAGCAGACCCGGGACAGGGGGGCCTTACGTGGACGAGCAGTACTTC. Translating gives CASRPGTGGPYVDEQYF.

The chain is built from TRBV4-2 and TRBJ2-1; 10 bases map to TRBD2. V lost 1 base to trimming and J lost 6 bases; unmatched junction nucleotides: 12. This CDR3 has 18 amino acids. Germline V gene lookup returns CDR1 LGHNA and CDR2 YNFKEQ. In DNA form, the CDR3 reads TGTGCCAGCAGCCAAGGGGGGATGGGACTAGCGCGCCTCAATGAGCAGTTCTTC. Its translation: CASSQGGMGLARLNEQFF.

This clone has a handful of counts. The chain uses TRBV4-2 and TRBJ1-2; D gene ambiguous. The CDR3 has 12 amino acids. V was trimmed by 6 bases and J by 8 bases, leaving 13 bases between them. Per germline, CDR1 LGHNA and CDR2 YNFKEQ. CDR3 protein: CASRTSVDGYTF. As DNA, the CDR3 is TGTGCCAGCAGAACTAGCGTAGACGGCTACACCTTC.

The chain recombines TRBV28 with TRBJ1-2; unclear D gene. This CDR3 has 13 amino acids. Germline CDR1 reads MDHEN; CDR2 reads SYDVKM. V lost 1 base, J lost 4 bases, and 7 bases lay in between. In DNA, the CDR3 is TGTGCCAGCAGTTTATTAGGCAGCTATGGCTACACCTTC. Amino acids: CASSLLGSYGYTF.

The J gene is TRBJ2-7, the V gene TRBV6-1; perhaps TRBD1 as D (6 bases). Germline CDR1 is MNHNS and CDR2 is SASEGT. Trimming removed 5 bases from V and 2 bases from J, with 16 bases in between. CDR3 length: 15 amino acids. The CDR3 DNA is TGTGCCAGCAGTCCTAGGGGTGGGGGCGCCTACGAGCAGTACTTC. Amino acid sequence: CASSPRGGGAYEQYF.